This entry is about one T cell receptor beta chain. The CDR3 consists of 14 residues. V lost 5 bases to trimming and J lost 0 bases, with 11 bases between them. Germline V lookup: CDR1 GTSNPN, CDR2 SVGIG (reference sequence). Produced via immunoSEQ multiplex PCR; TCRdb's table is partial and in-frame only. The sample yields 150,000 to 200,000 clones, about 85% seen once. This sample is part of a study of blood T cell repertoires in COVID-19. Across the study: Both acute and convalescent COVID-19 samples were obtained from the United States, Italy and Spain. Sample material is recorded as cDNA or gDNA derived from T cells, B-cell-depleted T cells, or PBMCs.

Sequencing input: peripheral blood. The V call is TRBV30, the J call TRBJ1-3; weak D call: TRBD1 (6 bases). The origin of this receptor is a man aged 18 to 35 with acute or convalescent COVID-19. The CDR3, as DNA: TGTGCCTGGGGTCAGGGGAACTCTGGAAACACCATATATTTT. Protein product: CAWGQGNSGNTIYF.